A selection of T cell receptor beta chains follows, all from one sample in a study of siplizumab effects on memory and regulatory T cells. TCRdb keeps only in-frame clones here, not all; method: immunoSEQ multiplex PCR. The data contain tens of thousands of clones, roughly 93% of them singletons. Sequenced material: CD8+ T cells sorted from blood. The source of these receptors is a human donor in good health. Both conserved end residues are part of each CDR3. A D gene is named only where the DNA matches it firmly. Not every row has a clone size; where given, it reads once, few, many or a size class.

j_call clone_size d_call v_call cdr3_nt cdr3_aa
TRBJ2-7 NA TRBD1 TRBV6-1 TGTGCCAGCAGTGTGGGGACAGGCTCTTCCTACGAGCAGTACTTC CASSVGTGSSYEQYF
TRBJ2-2 NA NA TRBV4-1 TGCGCCAGCAGCCGGGCCGCGGCCCCCGGGGAGCTGTTTTTT CASSRAAAPGELFF
TRBJ2-1 NA TRBD1 TRBV27 TGTGCCGCGGGACAGGGAGTCAATGAGCAGTTCTTC CAAGQGVNEQFF
TRBJ2-7 many NA TRBV27 TGTGCCAGCAGCCAGGGACGGGCCTCCTACGAGCAGTACTTC CASSQGRASYEQYF
TRBJ2-7 NA TRBD2 TRBV5-1 TGCGCCAGCAGCTCCCCTCGAACTAGCGGGAGACCCGAGCAGTACTTC CASSSPRTSGRPEQYF
TRBJ2-5 NA NA TRBV6-6 TGTGCCAGCAGTGCCGGGACGGAAGAAGAGACCCAGTACTTC CASSAGTEEETQYF
TRBJ2-5 once NA TRBV13 TGTGCCAGCAGCACAGGGGAGACCCAGTACTTC CASSTGETQYF
TRBJ2-7 NA NA TRBV7-9 TGTGCCAGCAGCGGACAGAGGTCCTACGAGCAGTACTTC CASSGQRSYEQYF
TRBJ2-1 once NA TRBV19 TGTGCCAGTAGCGTCCTCCCCCGGGGGTACAATGAGCAGTTCTTC CASSVLPRGYNEQFF
TRBJ2-7 NA NA TRBV5-6 TGTGCCAGCAGCTTGGACTACGAGCAGTACTTC CASSLDYEQYF
TRBJ2-1 NA NA TRBV5-1 TGCGCCAGCAGCTTGGCCGGGTATGAGCAGTTCTTC CASSLAGYEQFF
TRBJ2-7 NA NA TRBV29-1 TGCAGCGTTGCAGCGGGCCTTACCTACGAGCAGTACTTC CSVAAGLTYEQYF
TRBJ1-1 NA NA TRBV7-9 TGTGCCAGCAGCTTAGAACAGGGTAGTTCTTTCTTT CASSLEQGSSFF
TRBJ2-1 NA NA TRBV6-1 TGTGCCAGCAGTGAAGCGGGGGGCTGGTGGGATGAGCAGTTCTTC CASSEAGGWWDEQFF
TRBJ2-7 NA TRBD2 TRBV7-9 TGTGCCAGCAGCCCAGCGGGGTCCTACGAGCAGTACTTC CASSPAGSYEQYF
TRBJ1-2 NA NA TRBV4-1 TGCGCCAGCAGCCAAGATGGCCCAGGCTCCGGCGGCTACACCTTC CASSQDGPGSGGYTF
TRBJ2-7 NA NA TRBV7-2 TGTGCCAGCAGCAGCGGAGAGGGGCCCTACGAGCAGTACTTC CASSSGEGPYEQYF
TRBJ2-3 once TRBD2 TRBV19 TGTGCCAGTAGTATTAAGGGCATGTTGAGACTAGCGGGAGAGGGAGATACGCAGTATTTT CASSIKGMLRLAGEGDTQYF
TRBJ1-4 once NA TRBV5-1 TGCGCCAGCAGATGGACAACGGATGAAAAACTGTTTTTT CASRWTTDEKLFF
TRBJ2-2 NA NA TRBV7-8 TGTGCCAGCAGCTCACTCTCTTACGGCAACACCGGGGAGCTGTTTTTT CASSSLSYGNTGELFF
TRBJ1-5 NA TRBD1 TRBV19 TGTGCCAGTAGCTTACAGGGGACGTATAGCAATCAGCCCCAGCATTTT CASSLQGTYSNQPQHF
TRBJ2-6 NA NA TRBV7-9 TGTGCCAGCAGCTCCGGCCTGGCTGGGGCCAACGTCCTGACTTTC CASSSGLAGANVLTF
TRBJ1-1 NA TRBD1 TRBV7-9 TGTGCCAGCAGCCAACAACAGGGGGTTGAAACTGAAGCTTTCTTT CASSQQQGVETEAFF
TRBJ2-7 NA TRBD1 TRBV29-1 TGCAGCGCAGGACAGGGGTTCTCCTACGAGCAGTACTTC CSAGQGFSYEQYF
TRBJ2-7 once TRBD1 TRBV27 TGTGCCAGCAGGTCTGACGGGACAGGGGCCTACGAGCAGTACTTC CASRSDGTGAYEQYF
TRBJ2-4 few NA TRBV7-3 TGTGCCAGCAAACTAGACCCCGCGCCCGGAAACATTCAGTACTTC CASKLDPAPGNIQYF
TRBJ2-1 NA NA TRBV6-4 TGTGCCAGCACCAGGGACCTCTACAATGAGCAGTTCTTC CASTRDLYNEQFF
TRBJ1-3 NA NA TRBV4-1 TGCGCCAGCAGCCAAGATCATGCAAGAAACACCATATATTTT CASSQDHARNTIYF
TRBJ1-1 NA NA TRBV7-9 TGTGCCAGCAGCCCATCGTCGGAGTACACTGAAGCTTTCTTT CASSPSSEYTEAFF
TRBJ2-3 NA NA TRBV9 TGTGCCAGCAGACCCCAGGGCGATGCTAGCACAGATACGCAGTATTTT CASRPQGDASTDTQYF
TRBJ2-1 once TRBD1 TRBV19 TGTGCCAGTAGTACGGGACAGGGGGCGAATGAGCAGTTCTTC CASSTGQGANEQFF
TRBJ2-7 NA TRBD1 TRBV13 TGTGCCAGCAGCCCAGGACAGGGGACCTACGAGCAGTACTTC CASSPGQGTYEQYF
TRBJ1-1 NA TRBD1 TRBV7-9 TGTGCCAGCAGCTGGGACAGGGGGAACACTGAAGCTTTCTTT CASSWDRGNTEAFF
TRBJ1-6 NA TRBD1 TRBV6-5 TGTGCCAGCAGTTACAGGGGGCATTCACCCCTCCACTTT CASSYRGHSPLHF
TRBJ1-1 NA NA TRBV7-6 TGTGCCAGCAGCTTAAGGGAAAACAGCCCTGAAGCTTTCTTT CASSLRENSPEAFF
TRBJ1-1 NA NA TRBV13 TGTGCCAGCAGCCCCCGGAATCACGTATTGGTGAACACTGAAGCTTTCTTT CASSPRNHVLVNTEAFF
TRBJ1-5 NA NA TRBV7-9 TGTGCCAGCAGCTTAGACGGCTTTAGCAATCAGCCCCAGCATTTT CASSLDGFSNQPQHF
TRBJ2-2 NA NA TRBV20-1 TGCAGTGCTCCGGGAGCGGGGGAGCTGTTTTTT CSAPGAGELFF
TRBJ2-7 NA NA TRBV12-1 TGTGCCAGCAGCCGATCCCCGTTTCCCTACGAGCAGTACTTC CASSRSPFPYEQYF
TRBJ2-3 NA NA TRBV9 TGTGCCAGCAGCGGATCGACAGATACGCAGTATTTT CASSGSTDTQYF
TRBJ2-1 once TRBD2 TRBV4-3 TGCGCCAGCAGCCAAGTGTCTAGCGGGCAGGATGAGCAGTTCTTC CASSQVSSGQDEQFF
TRBJ1-4 NA TRBD1 TRBV4-1 TGCGCCAGCAGCGAAAGGGGGCTCGGGGAAAAACTGTTTTTT CASSERGLGEKLFF
TRBJ1-2 NA NA TRBV19 TGTGCCAGTAGTATCTCGGGGGGCTATGGCTACACCTTC CASSISGGYGYTF
TRBJ1-4 NA NA TRBV15 TGTGCCACCAGCAGAGATAGGGGTGCAACTAATGAAAAACTGTTTTTT CATSRDRGATNEKLFF
TRBJ1-1 NA NA TRBV7-8 TGTGCCAGCAACGGACAAGAGAACACTGAAGCTTTCTTT CASNGQENTEAFF
TRBJ2-7 NA NA TRBV5-6 TGTGCCAGCAGCTTGGGTTTATACGAGCAGTACTTC CASSLGLYEQYF
TRBJ2-7 NA TRBD1 TRBV7-6 TGTGCCAGCAGCTTAGCGGAACAGGGGCCGAGCTCCTACGAGCAGTACTTC CASSLAEQGPSSYEQYF
TRBJ2-3 NA NA TRBV7-2 TGTGCCAGCAGCTTAGAGTTAGCGCAAAACACAGATACGCAGTATTTT CASSLELAQNTDTQYF
TRBJ2-3 NA TRBD1 TRBV14 TGTGCCAGCAGCCCGACAGGGCGCACAGATACGCAGTATTTT CASSPTGRTDTQYF
TRBJ2-3 NA TRBD2 TRBV5-1 TGCGCCAGCAGCCCCACTAGCGGGGGGACAGATACGCAGTATTTT CASSPTSGGTDTQYF
TRBJ1-2 NA NA TRBV6-1 TGTGCCAGCATCGGCAGGGAGAACTATGGCTACACCTTC CASIGRENYGYTF
TRBJ2-7 NA NA TRBV6-5 TGTGCCAGCAGTTACTCGATCACCGGGAATCCCTACGAGCAGTACTTC CASSYSITGNPYEQYF